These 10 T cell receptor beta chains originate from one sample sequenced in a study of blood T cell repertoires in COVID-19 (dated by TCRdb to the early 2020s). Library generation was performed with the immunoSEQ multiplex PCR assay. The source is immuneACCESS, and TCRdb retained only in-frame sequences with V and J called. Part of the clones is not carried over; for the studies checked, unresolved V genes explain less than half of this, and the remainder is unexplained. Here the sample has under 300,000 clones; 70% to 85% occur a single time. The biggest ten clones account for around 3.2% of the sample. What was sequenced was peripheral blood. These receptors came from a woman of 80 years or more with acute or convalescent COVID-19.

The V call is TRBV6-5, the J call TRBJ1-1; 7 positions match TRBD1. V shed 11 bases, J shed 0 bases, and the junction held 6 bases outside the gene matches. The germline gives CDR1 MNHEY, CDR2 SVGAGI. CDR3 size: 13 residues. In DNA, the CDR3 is TGTGCCCAGACAACAGGGGTGAACACTGAAGCTTTCTTT. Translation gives CAQTTGVNTEAFF.

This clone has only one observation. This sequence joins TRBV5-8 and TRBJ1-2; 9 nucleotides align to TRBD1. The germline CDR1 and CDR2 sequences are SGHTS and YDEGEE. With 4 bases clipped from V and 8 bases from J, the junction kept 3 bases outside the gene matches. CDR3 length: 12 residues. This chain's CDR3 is CASSLDRGGYTF. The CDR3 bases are TGTGCCAGCAGCCTGGACAGGGGAGGCTACACCTTC.

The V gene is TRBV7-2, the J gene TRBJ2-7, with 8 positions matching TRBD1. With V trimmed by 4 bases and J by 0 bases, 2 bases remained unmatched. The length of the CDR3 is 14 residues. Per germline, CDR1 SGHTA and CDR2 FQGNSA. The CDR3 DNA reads TGTGCCAGCAGCTCCGGACAGGGCTCCTACGAGCAGTACTTC. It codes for CASSSGQGSYEQYF.

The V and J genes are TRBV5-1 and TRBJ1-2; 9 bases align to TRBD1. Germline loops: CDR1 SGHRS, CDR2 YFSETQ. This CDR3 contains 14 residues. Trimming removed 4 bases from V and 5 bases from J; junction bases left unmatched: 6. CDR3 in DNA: TGCGCCAGCAGCCCGGGACAGGGTCCGTATGGCTACACCTTC. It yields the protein CASSPGQGPYGYTF.

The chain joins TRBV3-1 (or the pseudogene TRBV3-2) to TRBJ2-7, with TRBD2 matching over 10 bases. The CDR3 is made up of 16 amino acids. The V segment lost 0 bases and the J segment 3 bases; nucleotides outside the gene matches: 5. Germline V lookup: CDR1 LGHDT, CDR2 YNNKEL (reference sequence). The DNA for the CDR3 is TGTGCCAGCAGCCAAGATCGGCTAGCGGGGGTCTACGAGCAGTACTTC. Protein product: CASSQDRLAGVYEQYF.

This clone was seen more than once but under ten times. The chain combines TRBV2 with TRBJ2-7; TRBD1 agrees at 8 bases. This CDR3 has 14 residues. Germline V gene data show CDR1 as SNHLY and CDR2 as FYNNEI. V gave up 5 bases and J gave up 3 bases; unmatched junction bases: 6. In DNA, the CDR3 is TGTGCCAGCAGTTTAGGACAGGGACACTACGAGCAGTACTTC. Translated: CASSLGQGHYEQYF.

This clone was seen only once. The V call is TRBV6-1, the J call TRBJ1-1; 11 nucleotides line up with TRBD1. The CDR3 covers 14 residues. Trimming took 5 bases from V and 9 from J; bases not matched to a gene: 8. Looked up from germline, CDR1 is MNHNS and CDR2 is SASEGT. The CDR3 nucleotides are TGTGCCAGCAGTCCAGGGACAGGGGGTCAAAAAGCTTTCTTT. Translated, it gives CASSPGTGGQKAFF.

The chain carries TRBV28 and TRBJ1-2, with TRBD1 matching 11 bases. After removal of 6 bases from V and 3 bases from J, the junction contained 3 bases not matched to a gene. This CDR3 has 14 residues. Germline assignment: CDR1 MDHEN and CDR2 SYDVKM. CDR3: CASRRTGGDYGYTF. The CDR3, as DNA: TGTGCCAGCAGGCGGACAGGGGGCGACTATGGCTACACCTTC.

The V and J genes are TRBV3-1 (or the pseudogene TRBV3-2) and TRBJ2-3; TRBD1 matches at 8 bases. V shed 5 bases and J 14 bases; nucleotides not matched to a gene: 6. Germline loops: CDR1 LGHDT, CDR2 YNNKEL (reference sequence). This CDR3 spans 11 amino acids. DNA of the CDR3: TGTGCCAGCAGCTTCCGGACAGGGTTGTATTTT. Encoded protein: CASSFRTGLYF.

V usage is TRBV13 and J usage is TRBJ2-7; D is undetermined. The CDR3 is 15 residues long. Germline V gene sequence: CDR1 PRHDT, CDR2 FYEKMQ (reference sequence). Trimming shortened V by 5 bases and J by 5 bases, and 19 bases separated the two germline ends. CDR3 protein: CASSPRFGLSDEQYF. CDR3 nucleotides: TGTGCCAGCAGCCCGCGATTTGGGCTATCCGACGAGCAGTACTTC. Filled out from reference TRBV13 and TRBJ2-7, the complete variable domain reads AAGVIQSPRHLIKEKRETATLKCYPIPRHDTVYWYQQGPGQDPQFLISFYEKMQSDKGSIPDRFSAQQFSDYHSELNMSSLELGDSALYFCASSPRFGLSDEQYFGPGTRLTVT.